A single sample gave rise to the 5 T cell receptor beta chains below, sequenced in a study of shared clonotypes between healthy human individuals. CD45RO-negative CD8 cells positively selected for CCR7 made up the naive population, which excluded terminally differentiated effector memory CD45RA+ cells. Clones were read by immunoSEQ multiplex PCR, and TCRdb kept only the in-frame ones, dropping some. The sample has over 2,000,000 clones; around 93% are singletons. Sequencing used naive CD8+ T cells from PBMCs. Receptors originate from a man aged 18 to 30 in good health. Some clones in this sample may be carry-over from other donors' samples.

This chain joins TRBV21-1 and TRBJ2-7; the listed D gene, TRBD2, was not tested against the DNA. TRBV21-1 is assigned pseudogene status. The CDR3 length is 14 residues. CDR3 sequence reads: CASSNSGRAYEQYF. The CDR3, as DNA: TGTGCCAGCAGCAATAGCGGGAGGGCCTACGAGCAGTACTTC.

The J gene is TRBJ2-7, the V gene TRBV14, with TRBD2 as a possible D gene (6 bases). The germline V and J ends were trimmed by 3 bases and 1 base, with 13 bases remaining between them. CDR1 SGHDN and CDR2 FVKESK come from the germline V gene. The CDR3 is 15 residues long. The CDR3 spells CASSQRVAESYEQYF. The DNA of the CDR3 is TGTGCCAGCAGCCAGAGAGTAGCGGAGTCCTACGAGCAGTACTTC.

The V call is TRBV12-5, the J call TRBJ2-7, with unresolved D. The length of the CDR3 is 13 residues. V was cut by 1 base and J by 4 bases, with 8 bases left in between. The germline CDR1 and CDR2 sequences are LGHNT and FRNRAP. CDR3 residues: CASGLAFGYEQYF. For the CDR3, the DNA is TGTGCTAGTGGTTTGGCCTTCGGATACGAGCAGTACTTC.

The V call is TRBV4-3, the J call TRBJ2-2; maybe TRBD2 (7 bases). Germline V gene lookup returns CDR1 LGHNA and CDR2 YSLEER. CDR3 length: 16 residues. Trimming shortened V by 3 bases and J by 4 bases, and 15 bases separated the two germline ends. For the CDR3, the DNA is TGCGCCAGCAGCCATCCTAGGGGGGGGCGCACCGGGGAGCTGTTTTTT. Protein sequence: CASSHPRGGRTGELFF.

This rearrangement joins TRBV7-8 to TRBJ2-2, with 8 bases identical to TRBD2. CDR1 and CDR2 (germline): SGHVS, FQNEAQ. Trimming took 5 bases from V and 1 from J; bases not matched to a gene: 3. This CDR3 region has 15 residues. Written as DNA, the CDR3 is TGTGCCAGCAGCGGTAGCGGGATGAACACCGGGGAGCTGTTTTTT. Its protein is CASSGSGMNTGELFF.